The 26 T cell receptor beta chains below were found in one sample sequenced in a study of T cells in localized non-small cell lung cancer. Produced via immunoSEQ multiplex PCR; TCRdb's table is partial and in-frame only. The data contain fewer than 90,000 clones, around 80% of them singletons. The specimen comprised PBMCs, sampled before any cancer treatment. These receptors were taken from a man aged 35 to 70 with stage II squamous cell lung carcinoma.

This rearrangement joins TRBV4-1 to TRBJ2-1, with 10 bases matching TRBD2. The ends lost 1 base at V and 7 bases at J; junction bases unmatched: 10. The CDR3 runs to 17 residues. Per germline, CDR1 MGHRA and CDR2 YSYEKL. CDR3 DNA sequence: TGCGCCAGCAGCCAAGGTCGTCAGGGTAGCGGGAGGAATGAGCAGTTCTTC. Residues: CASSQGRQGSGRNEQFF.

The chain joins TRBV7-9 to TRBJ1-2; 7 bases match TRBD1. CDR3 length equals 17 residues. V lost 5 bases and J lost 4; bases outside the gene matches: 16. Germline values: CDR1 SEHNR, CDR2 FQNEAQ (reference sequence). CDR3 coding DNA: TGTGCCAGCAGCATATGGTCGGGACAGCTGACCAGCTATGGCTACACCTTC. This encodes CASSIWSGQLTSYGYTF.

The chain joins TRBV27 to TRBJ1-1; D might be TRBD1 (5 bases). Trimming took off 2 bases at V and 5 bases at J, with 9 bases between the two ends. The CDR3 consists of 13 residues. Germline CDR1 is MNHEY and CDR2 is SMNVEV (reference sequence). CDR3 sequence: CASSLVGETEAFF. For the CDR3, the DNA is TGTGCCAGCAGTTTAGTAGGGGAAACTGAAGCTTTCTTT.

This clone was recorded a few times. The J gene is TRBJ1-1, the V gene TRBV30, with no clear D. The CDR3 length is 13 residues. The V end lost 1 base, the J end lost 8 bases, and 14 bases lay between the germline ends. CDR1 is GTSNPN, CDR2 SVGIG, per germline (reference sequence). The CDR3 sequence: CAWSAPTGREAFF. Here the CDR3 DNA reads TGTGCCTGGAGTGCACCTACTGGGAGGGAAGCTTTCTTT. Using reference TRBV30 and TRBJ1-1 for the parts outside the CDR3, the full variable domain is SQTIHQWPATLVQPVGSPLSLECTVEGTSNPNLYWYRQAAGRGLQLLFYSVGIGQISSEVPQNLSASRPQDRQFILSSKKLLLSDSGFYLCAWSAPTGREAFFGQGTRLTVV.

This rearrangement joins TRBV7-3 to TRBJ2-2; 8 bases line up with TRBD2. Trimming cost V 4 bases and J 0 bases; bases outside gene matches: 4. Germline loops: CDR1 SGHTA, CDR2 FQGTGA. The CDR3 sequence is 16 residues long. The CDR3 here is CASSSLAGPNTGELFF. The CDR3 region has the DNA TGTGCCAGCAGCTCGCTAGCGGGCCCGAACACCGGGGAGCTGTTTTTT.

V and J are TRBV5-4 and TRBJ2-7, with TRBD2 matching over 11 bases. Germline CDR1 reads SGHNT; CDR2 reads YYREEE (reference sequence). The V gene end was trimmed by 4 bases and the J gene end by 6 bases; junction bases not matched to a gene: 9. This CDR3 comprises 15 residues. The CDR3 is CASSKPLTSGSEQYF. The DNA for the CDR3 is TGTGCCAGCAGCAAACCGCTAACTAGCGGGAGCGAGCAGTACTTC.

The chain recombines TRBV7-2 with TRBJ1-5; D is undetermined. CDR1 and CDR2 from the germline V gene are SGHTA and FQGNSA. The CDR3 is made up of 13 amino acids. The ends were cut back, 2 bases at V and 6 bases at J, with 8 bases in the middle. The CDR3 DNA is TGTGCCAGCAGCTTAAACCCTGGTCAGCCCCAGCATTTT. Its translation is CASSLNPGQPQHF.

J is TRBJ2-1 and V is TRBV25-1, with D maybe TRBD1 (5 bases). The CDR3 runs to 17 residues. V was shortened by 4 bases and J by 3 bases, with 19 bases between the two germline ends. Germline V gene lookup returns CDR1 MGHDK and CDR2 SYGVNS. The CDR3 DNA is TGTGCCAGCAGTGCCAAGTATTGGGGCGGCCTCTACAATGAGCAGTTCTTC. Translation gives CASSAKYWGGLYNEQFF. Full variable domain (outside the CDR3, taken from reference TRBV25-1 and TRBJ2-1): EADIYQTPRYLVIGTGKKITLECSQTMGHDKMYWYQQDPGMELHLIHYSYGVNSTEKGDLSSESTVSRIRTEHFPLTLESARPSHTSQYLCASSAKYWGGLYNEQFFGPGTRLTVL.

This clone was observed a single time. This sequence joins TRBV5-5 and TRBJ1-4; 8 nucleotides line up with TRBD1. V lost 4 bases to trimming and J lost 5 bases; unmatched junction nucleotides: 7. This CDR3 has 15 amino acids. Germline V gene lookup returns CDR1 SGHKS and CDR2 YYEKEE (reference sequence). In DNA form, the CDR3 reads TGTGCCAGCAGCCCACCGACAGGGGCGAATGAAAAACTGTTTTTT. The encoded protein is CASSPPTGANEKLFF.

There are a few counts of this clone. The chain is built from TRBV28 and TRBJ1-5; D is unclear. The ends were cut back, 5 bases at V and 3 bases at J, with 8 bases in the middle. This CDR3 is 13 amino acids long. Germline V gene data show CDR1 as MDHEN and CDR2 as SYDVKM. The CDR3 here is CASSGRINQPQHF. The DNA of the CDR3 is TGTGCCAGCAGTGGCAGGATCAATCAGCCCCAGCATTTT. Complete variable domain (other parts from reference TRBV28 and TRBJ1-5): DVKVTQSSRYLVKRTGEKVFLECVQDMDHENMFWYRQDPGLGLRLIYFSYDVKMKEKGDIPEGYSVSREKKERFSLILESASTNQTSMYLCASSGRINQPQHFGDGTRLSIL.

This clone showed up just a few times. The CDR3 DNA follows: TGTGCCAGCAGCTTGTTGAGGGACAATGAGCAGTTCTTC. Residues: CASSLLRDNEQFF. The V call is TRBV5-6, the J call TRBJ2-1, with a possible D match to TRBD2 (5 bases). The CDR3 is made up of 13 amino acids. V was pared by 1 base and J by 5 bases, with 7 bases between. CDR1 is SGHDT, CDR2 YYEEEE, per germline.

The chain links TRBV7-9 to TRBJ2-7; 7 nucleotides align to TRBD2. Germline V gene lookup returns CDR1 SEHNR and CDR2 FQNEAQ (reference sequence). V shed 2 bases and J 6 bases; nucleotides not matched to a gene: 7. The CDR3 runs 14 residues. CDR3 coding DNA: TGTGCCAGCAGCTTACCTGGGAGGGCAAGCGAGCAGTACTTC. Its protein product is CASSLPGRASEQYF.

V gene TRBV7-9 combines with J gene TRBJ2-3, with TRBD1 as a possible D gene (5 bases). The CDR3 spans 12 residues. Per germline, CDR1 SEHNR and CDR2 FQNEAQ (reference sequence). The V and J ends lost 2 bases and 8 bases respectively, with 8 bases between them. For the CDR3, the DNA is TGTGCCAGCAGCTTAACCCAGGGTACGCAGTATTTT. It yields the protein CASSLTQGTQYF.

The chain employs TRBV6-4 and TRBJ2-5; TRBD2 matches at 7 bases. The CDR3 loop spans 13 amino acids. Germline V gene data show CDR1 as MRHNA and CDR2 as SNTAGT. V gave up 3 bases and J gave up 8 bases; unmatched junction bases: 6. The chain's CDR3 is CASSEVAGETQYF. CDR3 nucleotides: TGTGCCAGCAGTGAGGTGGCGGGAGAAACCCAGTACTTC.

This clone showed up just once. This chain links TRBV10-1 with TRBJ2-5; a possible D gene is TRBD1 (5 bases). Trimming took off 0 bases at V and 4 bases at J, with 9 bases between the two ends. CDR1 WNHNN and CDR2 SYGVQD come from the germline V gene (reference sequence). This CDR3 is 14 amino acids long. The CDR3: CASSESNRPETQYF. The CDR3, as DNA: TGCGCCAGCAGTGAGTCAAACAGGCCAGAGACCCAGTACTTC.

CDR3 sequence reads: CASSSLGTYEQYF. As DNA, the CDR3 is TGTGCCAGCAGCTCACTTGGGACGTACGAGCAGTACTTC. The chain is built from TRBV7-2 and TRBJ2-7; TRBD1 or TRBD2 may be the D gene (5 bases each). Germline V lookup: CDR1 SGHTA, CDR2 FQGNSA. The CDR3 has 13 residues. V was pared by 4 bases and J by 4 bases, with 11 bases between.

This chain links TRBV5-6 with TRBJ2-2; the D gene is possibly TRBD1 (5 bases). Per the germline V gene, CDR1 is SGHDT and CDR2 is YYEEEE. Trimming pared 4 bases from V and 0 bases from J, leaving 16 bases between. This CDR3 is 17 amino acids long. The CDR3 spells CASSMTAITANTGELFF. The CDR3 bases are TGTGCCAGCAGCATGACAGCGATAACCGCGAACACCGGGGAGCTGTTTTTT. The whole variable domain, filled in from reference TRBV5-6 and TRBJ2-2, reads DAGVTQSPTHLIKTRGQQVTLRCSPKSGHDTVSWYQQALGQGPQFIFQYYEEEERQRGNFPDRFSGHQFPNYSSELNVNALLLGDSALYLCASSMTAITANTGELFFGEGSRLTVL.

This clone was seen just once. This rearrangement joins TRBV9 to TRBJ2-1, with 8 bases that match TRBD2. Trimming cost V 4 bases and J 7 bases; bases outside gene matches: 13. This CDR3 has 16 amino acids. CDR1 and CDR2 (germline): SGDLS, YYNGEE. Written as DNA, the CDR3 is TGTGCCAGCAGCATGAGCGGGAGAGCTCCAGAGAATGAGCAGTTCTTC. It yields the protein CASSMSGRAPENEQFF.

This clone was seen only once. V usage is TRBV7-8 and J usage is TRBJ1-4, with D possibly TRBD1 on 6 matching bases. This CDR3 is 15 amino acids long. The V and J ends lost 1 base and 7 bases respectively, with 13 bases between them. Germline V gene data show CDR1 as SGHVS and CDR2 as FQNEAQ. CDR3 sequence: CASSLVQGLGEKLFF. The DNA for the CDR3 is TGTGCCAGCAGCTTAGTTCAGGGGCTGGGTGAAAAACTGTTTTTT.

V is TRBV11-2 and J is TRBJ2-7, with 7 bases identical to TRBD1. The germline CDR1 and CDR2 sequences are SGHAT and FQNNGV. The length of the CDR3 is 15 residues. V lost 5 bases to trimming and J lost 3 bases; unmatched junction nucleotides: 10. The CDR3 region is CASSVSTGRSYEQYF. In nucleotides, the CDR3 is TGTGCCAGCAGCGTATCGACAGGGCGAAGCTACGAGCAGTACTTC.

The chain has TRBV7-8 and TRBJ1-1; no clear D. The V gene lost 0 bases and the J gene lost 11 bases, with 13 bases spanning the gap. Germline CDR1 SGHVS, CDR2 FQNEAQ. The CDR3 is 13 residues long. The CDR3 sequence: CASSLAREKGAFF. CDR3 bases: TGTGCCAGCAGCTTAGCAAGGGAAAAAGGGGCTTTCTTT.

V is TRBV5-4 and J is TRBJ2-4; possibly TRBD1 or TRBD2 for D (6 bases each). Germline assignment: CDR1 SGHNT and CDR2 YYREEE (reference sequence). With 2 bases removed from V and 4 bases from J, the gap between germline ends came to 10 bases. CDR3 length equals 14 residues. CDR3 in amino acids: CASSFPGAKNIQYF. Here the CDR3 DNA reads TGTGCCAGCAGCTTTCCGGGGGCAAAAAACATTCAGTACTTC.

V is TRBV4-3 and J is TRBJ2-7; 8 bases are a match to TRBD1. The CDR3 has 16 amino acids. V lost 0 bases, J lost 4 bases, and 8 bases stayed unmatched. Per the germline V gene, CDR1 is LGHNA and CDR2 is YSLEER. The CDR3 coding sequence is TGCGCCAGCAGCCAAGATGTAGTAACAGGGGGATACGAGCAGTACTTC. It yields the protein CASSQDVVTGGYEQYF.

The chain uses TRBV7-3 and TRBJ2-5; 7 bases map to TRBD1. V shed 5 bases, J shed 2 bases, and the junction held 2 bases outside the gene matches. Germline values: CDR1 SGHTA, CDR2 FQGTGA. The CDR3 loop spans 13 amino acids. As DNA, the CDR3 is TGTGCCAGCAGCAAGGGACAGCAAGAGACCCAGTACTTC. Amino acids: CASSKGQQETQYF.

This chain links TRBV7-8 with TRBJ1-2, with a possible D match to TRBD1 (6 bases). Trimming shortened V by 1 base and J by 5 bases, and 20 bases separated the two germline ends. CDR3 length equals 17 residues. Germline V gene data show CDR1 as SGHVS and CDR2 as FQNEAQ. As DNA, the CDR3 is TGTGCCAGCAGCTTAGAATCCCGAATCTCAGGGGATTATGGCTACACCTTC. This codes for CASSLESRISGDYGYTF.

V usage is TRBV28 and J usage is TRBJ2-7, with TRBD1 identical over 8 bases. The CDR3 contains 15 residues. After removal of 6 bases from V and 3 bases from J, the junction contained 10 bases not matched to a gene. Per the germline V gene, CDR1 is MDHEN and CDR2 is SYDVKM. The CDR3 is CASSQTGTGRYEQYF. CDR3 DNA: TGTGCCAGCAGCCAGACCGGGACAGGACGCTACGAGCAGTACTTC.